A single T cell receptor (beta chain) is shown here with its context. What this receptor recognizes is not known. Qualities for individual bases were not recorded, and no much larger clone is one base off. These data belong to a study of blood T cell repertoires in COVID-19 (dated by TCRdb to 2018 to 2020). Background on the whole study: Samples from collaborators originated in the United States, Italy and Spain and spanned both the acute and convalescent phases of COVID-19. The repertoires were released in a freely available public database intended as a resource for research on the immune response to SARS-CoV-2. The dataset comprised deeply sampled blood TCRbeta repertoires from subjects exposed to, actively infected with, or recovered from COVID-19. The material from the prospective study consisted of cDNA or gDNA derived from T cells, B-cell-depleted T cells, or PBMCs. The sample metadata nearly always contained a de-identified subject ID, COVID-19 status, age in years and sex. HLA class I and class II types, where available, came from metadata supplied by the sample provider rather than from assay-based typing. The samples were drawn from the first 160 participants of the ongoing ImmuneRACE study and from over 950 subjects provided by 6 global collaborators.

The research as a whole found: Clinical and demographic metadata were provided uncurated, with the amount varying by source and participant.

One collaborating source in Seattle enrolled patients during active infection and followed them longitudinally through the course of disease. The collaborating institutions used their own protocols to collect whole blood in K2EDTA tubes. Collaborator samples were shipped for TCRbeta analysis as frozen whole blood, isolated PBMCs, or DNA extracted from either sample type. TCRbeta CDR3 regions were amplified from genomic DNA using the immunoSEQ Assay, a bias-controlled multiplex PCR. The paper's processing steps were these. Nucleated cell counts per sample were estimated from amplification of reference gene primers within the assay. To quantify the absolute abundance of each unique TCRbeta CDR3 rearrangement, sequence reads were collapsed and filtered. For each sample, productive Simpson clonality was calculated by taking the square root of Simpson's diversity index across productive rearrangements. What TCRdb holds here is the immuneACCESS table cut down to in-frame rearrangements. Part of the clones is not present; checked against another copy, under half of the missing clones reflect an unresolved V gene, and the others are unexplained. D and trimming were read from the DNA, whereas the V and J calls and clone size are those reported in that table. The sample table contains 300,000 or so clones; only one count was recorded for 85% to 90% of them. 2.9% of the sample goes to the ten largest clones.

The TCR originated in a woman in her twenties or thirties with COVID-19, enrolled during active disease. Sequencing was carried out using peripheral blood.

Here is the DNA: TGCGCCAGCAGCTTTACAGGGGCCACGGATAATTCACCCCTCCACTTT. Translated, it gives CASSFTGATDNSPLHF. The chain is encoded by TRBV5-1 joined to TRBJ1-6, with 7 bases matching TRBD1. CDR1 is given as SGHRS and CDR2 as YFSETQ, both from the germline V gene. The cysteine opens and the phenylalanine closes a CDR3 of 16 amino acids. Only CDR3 DNA remains: 48 bases, in frame from the first base. From V the trimming removes 2 bases and from J it removes 5 bases, while the gene matches leave 7 bases of the junction unaccounted for.